This T cell receptor beta chain is drawn from a study of blood T cell repertoires in COVID-19. Study background: Nucleic acid was either cDNA or gDNA, and it came from T cells, B-cell-depleted T cells, or PBMCs.

Clinical history reported by participants formed the basis on which cohorts were assigned. The CDR3 contains 13 residues. Germline V gene lookup returns CDR1 MGHDK and CDR2 SYGVNS. V was shortened by 1 base and J by 10 bases, with 11 bases between the two germline ends. The assay was immunoSEQ multiplex PCR, and TCRdb's table has in-frame clones only and misses some. The sample holds a few hundred thousand clones, approximately 90% seen once. The chain links TRBV25-1 to TRBJ2-1, with a tentative D call TRBD1 (5 bases). The sequenced sample consisted of PBMCs or T cells enriched from blood (not recorded which). The receptor was derived from a woman aged 40 to 49 who had recovered from COVID-19. Written as DNA, the CDR3 is TGTGCCAGCAGTGAATTGGACAACACAGAGCAGTTCTTC. Its translation is CASSELDNTEQFF.